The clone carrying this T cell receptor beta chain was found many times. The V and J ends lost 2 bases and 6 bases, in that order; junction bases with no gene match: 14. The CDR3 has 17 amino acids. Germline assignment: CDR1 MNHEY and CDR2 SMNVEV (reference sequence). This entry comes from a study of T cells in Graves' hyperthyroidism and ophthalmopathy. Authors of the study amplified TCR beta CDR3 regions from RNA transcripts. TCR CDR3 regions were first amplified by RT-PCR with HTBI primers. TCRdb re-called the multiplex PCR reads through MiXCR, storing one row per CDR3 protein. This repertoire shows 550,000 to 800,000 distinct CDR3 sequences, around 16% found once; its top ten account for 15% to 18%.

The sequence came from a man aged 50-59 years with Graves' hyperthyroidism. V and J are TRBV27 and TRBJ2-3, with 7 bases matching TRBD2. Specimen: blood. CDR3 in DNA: TGTGCCAGCAGTTTAACTTCCGGGTATTGGGGAGGGGATACGCAGTATTTT. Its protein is CASSLTSGYWGGDTQYF.